This T cell receptor (beta chain) emerged from a study of cytotoxic CD8 clonotypes in ibrutinib-treated CLL. Notes on the study in general: Sampling time points were not equivalent between sustained-remission and progressing patients.

Germline V CDR1 and CDR2: SEHNR, FQNEAQ (reference sequence). V trimming: 4 bases; J trimming: 6 bases; junction bases outside the gene matches: 12. The CDR3 contains 16 residues. The planned depth of sequencing spanned 1 in 200,000 to 1 in 1 million T cells. Produced via immunoSEQ multiplex PCR; TCRdb's table is partial and in-frame only. The sample lists about 58,000 clones, about 72% occurring once. Details on this clone: The antigen is unknown.

The sequence was obtained from a human donor with chronic lymphocytic leukemia. The chain links TRBV7-9 to TRBJ2-1; 7 bases agree with TRBD2. This specimen was PBMCs, taken after 12 months of ibrutinib treatment. Here the CDR3 DNA reads TGTGCCAGCAGCTCCCCGGCCCTAGGGAGGGTCAATGAGCAGTTCTTC. Protein sequence: CASSSPALGRVNEQFF.